The 17 T cell receptor beta chains presented below share a single source sample, sequenced in a study of shared clonotypes between healthy human individuals. Only in-frame clones appear in the TCRdb table, and some are missing; sequencing was by immunoSEQ multiplex PCR. This table holds over 2 million clones, less than 95% found once. Sequencing used naive CD4+ T cells from PBMCs. Subset given: CD45RA+ positively selected. The receptors shown here come from a man between 18 and 29 years old in good health. Some clones in this sample may be carry-over from other donors' samples.

This sequence joins TRBV5-1 and TRBJ1-1, with D possibly matching TRBD1 (5 bases). Trimming took 0 bases from V and 4 from J, leaving 13 bases between them. Per germline, CDR1 SGHRS and CDR2 YFSETQ. The CDR3 is made up of 15 amino acids. CDR3 sequence: CASSLGGVGSTEAFF. The CDR3 nucleotides are TGCGCCAGCAGCTTGGGAGGGGTAGGGAGCACTGAAGCTTTCTTT. Full variable domain (remainder filled in from reference TRBV5-1 and TRBJ1-1): KAGVTQTPRYLIKTRGQQVTLSCSPISGHRSVSWYQQTPGQGLQFLFEYFSETQRNKGNFPGRFSGRQFSNSRSEMNVSTLELGDSALYLCASSLGGVGSTEAFFGQGTRLTVV.

This chain connects TRBV7-3 to TRBJ2-7, with D perhaps matching TRBD1 (6 bases). V was clipped by 4 bases and J by 2 bases, with 15 bases between them. The germline CDR1 and CDR2 sequences are SGHTA and FQGTGA. The CDR3 extends over 15 amino acids. CDR3 sequence (DNA): TGTGCCAGCAGCTACGGTACAGGGTCGACCTACGAGCAGTACTTC. Encoded protein: CASSYGTGSTYEQYF.

This sequence joins TRBV4-1 and TRBJ2-3; 9 bases match TRBD1. The CDR3 totals 17 residues. Trimming took 2 bases from V and 1 from J; bases not matched to a gene: 7. The germline V gene encodes CDR1 MGHRA and CDR2 YSYEKL. The chain's CDR3 is CASSQPGRDRGTDTQYF. CDR3 DNA: TGCGCCAGCAGCCAACCGGGCCGGGACAGGGGCACAGATACGCAGTATTTT.

The J gene is TRBJ1-6, the V gene TRBV4-1; D gene uncertain. The CDR3 totals 15 residues. Germline CDR1 and CDR2: MGHRA and YSYEKL. V lost 0 bases and J 11 bases, leaving 14 bases between the germline ends. The CDR3 sequence: CASSQEDSRLTPLHF. CDR3 DNA sequence: TGCGCCAGCAGCCAAGAGGACTCAAGATTGACACCCCTCCACTTT.

This sequence joins TRBV5-1 and TRBJ2-7; 7 nucleotides match TRBD1. The CDR3 runs to 14 residues. The V and J ends lost 3 bases and 4 bases, in that order; junction bases with no gene match: 7. Germline CDR1 SGHRS, CDR2 YFSETQ. The CDR3 nucleotides are TGCGCCAGCAGCTCGACAGGGTTGTTGTACGAGCAGTACTTC. Translation: CASSSTGLLYEQYF.

This sequence joins TRBV30 and TRBJ2-1, with 7 bases aligning to TRBD2. CDR1 and CDR2 from the germline V gene are GTSNPN and SVGIG (reference sequence). V was pared by 5 bases and J by 3 bases, with 4 bases of the junction left unmatched. This CDR3 comprises 13 residues. CDR3 sequence (DNA): TGTGCCTGGGGACTAGACGGCTACAATGAGCAGTTCTTC. Protein sequence: CAWGLDGYNEQFF.

CDR3 bases: TGTGCCAGCTCACCACGTTCGGGCCGCGACACTGAAGCTTTCTTT. Its translation is CASSPRSGRDTEAFF. This rearrangement joins TRBV18 to TRBJ1-1; no clear D. CDR1 is KGHSH, CDR2 LQKENI, per germline. This CDR3 region has 15 residues. V was clipped by 1 base and J by 3 bases, with 12 bases between them.

V usage is TRBV6-6 and J usage is TRBJ2-7, with D perhaps TRBD1 (5 bases). Trimming pared 6 bases from V and 0 bases from J, leaving 12 bases between. The CDR3 has 14 amino acids. The V gene's germline CDR1 is MNHNY and CDR2 SVGAGI (reference sequence). DNA for the CDR3: TGTGCCAGCAGGCAGGGATATCTCTCCTACGAGCAGTACTTC. It is translated as CASRQGYLSYEQYF.

The gene calls are TRBV19 and TRBJ2-1, with D possibly being TRBD1 or TRBD2 (5 bases each). The V gene's germline CDR1 is LNHDA and CDR2 SQIVND (reference sequence). The CDR3 is made up of 14 amino acids. V lost 3 bases, J lost 12 bases, and 18 bases lay in between. DNA for the CDR3: TGTGCCAGTAGTATGTCCCGCGATGGGGGTAGGCAGTTCTTC. Protein product: CASSMSRDGGRQFF.

The chain combines TRBV4-2 with TRBJ2-1; 11 nucleotides match TRBD1. Germline CDR1 reads LGHNA; CDR2 reads YNFKEQ. J lost 7 bases, V lost 0 bases, and 5 bases had no gene match. The CDR3 is 16 residues long. The CDR3 loop is CASSQDLRDRGNEQFF. The CDR3 bases are TGTGCCAGCAGCCAAGATCTGCGGGACAGGGGGAATGAGCAGTTCTTC.

The chain recombines TRBV28 with TRBJ2-2, with D tentatively TRBD1 (5 bases). Trimming cost V 6 bases and J 7 bases, with 24 bases left between them. Germline CDR1 MDHEN, CDR2 SYDVKM. The CDR3 spans 17 residues. The CDR3 DNA sequence: TGTGCCAGCAGCATAAGGGGTAACGCGTTCGGTAGCGGGGAGCTGTTTTTT. This sequence encodes CASSIRGNAFGSGELFF. The full variable domain, completed using reference TRBV28 and TRBJ2-2, is DVKVTQSSRYLVKRTGEKVFLECVQDMDHENMFWYRQDPGLGLRLIYFSYDVKMKEKGDIPEGYSVSREKKERFSLILESASTNQTSMYLCASSIRGNAFGSGELFFGEGSRLTVL.

This chain connects TRBV5-6 to TRBJ2-5, with D perhaps matching TRBD2 (6 bases). V was clipped by 4 bases and J by 9 bases, with 19 bases between them. CDR3 length: 14 amino acids. Germline V gives CDR1 SGHDT, CDR2 YYEEEE. CDR3: CASSKRVAESAQYF. CDR3 bases: TGTGCCAGCAGCAAGCGGGTGGCCGAGTCGGCCCAGTACTTC.

The genes are TRBV5-5 and TRBJ1-4; D unresolved. The CDR3 runs to 18 residues. CDR1 is SGHKS and CDR2 is YYEKEE in the germline V gene (reference sequence). With 4 bases removed from V and 4 bases from J, the gap between germline ends came to 23 bases. CDR3 in amino acids: CASSIRERDGQFNEKLFF. DNA of the CDR3: TGTGCCAGCAGCATCAGAGAGAGAGACGGGCAGTTTAATGAAAAACTGTTTTTT.

The rearrangement uses TRBV5-6 and TRBJ2-1, with 10 nucleotides matching TRBD1. This CDR3 has 16 amino acids. CDR1 and CDR2 (germline): SGHDT, YYEEEE. The J segment lost 8 bases and the V segment lost 3 bases, leaving 11 bases of the junction unmatched. The CDR3 bases are TGTGCCAGCAGCTGGGACAGGGGCCAAATCAGGGATGAGCAGTTCTTC. Protein: CASSWDRGQIRDEQFF.

V usage is TRBV7-8 and J usage is TRBJ1-4; D may be TRBD1 (6 bases). The germline V and J ends were trimmed by 2 bases and 8 bases, with 18 bases remaining between them. Germline CDR1 reads SGHVS; CDR2 reads FQNEAQ. The length of the CDR3 is 16 residues. DNA of the CDR3: TGTGCCAGCAGCTTAAGGGTCCGGGGGGCAGAGGAAAAACTGTTTTTT. This codes for CASSLRVRGAEEKLFF. Looking up the rest from reference TRBV7-8 and TRBJ1-4 gives the full variable domain: GAGVSQSPRYKVAKRGQDVALRCDPISGHVSLFWYQQALGQGPEFLTYFQNEAQLDKSGLPSDRFFAERPEGSVSTLKIQRTQQEDSAVYLCASSLRVRGAEEKLFFGSGTQLSVL.

The rearrangement links TRBV14 to TRBJ1-4; D is ambiguous. Trimming cost V 1 base and J 0 bases, with 9 bases left between them. Germline V lookup: CDR1 SGHDN, CDR2 FVKESK. The CDR3 is 16 residues long. The CDR3 sequence is CASSQVVATTNEKLFF. The CDR3, as DNA: TGTGCCAGCAGCCAAGTGGTAGCGACAACTAATGAAAAACTGTTTTTT.

The genes are TRBV28 and TRBJ2-5; D gene uncertain. The CDR3 has 15 residues. Between the trimmed V and J ends, which lost 0 bases and 0 bases, there was a span of 8 bases. CDR1 is MDHEN and CDR2 is SYDVKM in the germline V gene. The DNA for the CDR3 is TGTGCCAGCAGTTTATGGACGTCGTACCAAGAGACCCAGTACTTC. Residues: CASSLWTSYQETQYF.